A single TCR beta chain is shown here with its context. This sample was included in a study of OX40 agonist ivuxolimab in advanced cancers. Assay: immunoSEQ multiplex PCR; the TCRdb copy retains only in-frame clones and omits some. The sample lists approximately 65,000 clones, around nine tenths occurring once. Trimming removed 1 base from V and 5 bases from J, with 15 bases in between. The CDR3 sequence is 15 residues long. The germline V gene encodes CDR1 MDHEN and CDR2 SYDVKM. V gene TRBV28 combines with J gene TRBJ2-7; D is perhaps TRBD2 (5 bases). The material sequenced was CD4+ or CD8+ T cells sorted from blood, taken in a trial of the OX40 agonist ivuxolimab. The clonotype comes from an adult with an advanced solid tumor such as melanoma, head and neck, liver or kidney cancer. The CDR3 coding sequence is TGTGCCAGCAGTTTATCCAGCGGTTACCCCAACGAGCAGTACTTC. Its protein is CASSLSSGYPNEQYF.